This is a list of T cell receptor beta chains from one sample in a study of CD8 T cells in Susac syndrome. MiXCR was run by TCRdb on the immunoSEQ multiplex PCR reads, yielding one entry per CDR3 protein. The sample contains under 200,000 distinct CDR3 sequences, 90% to 95% of which appear only once. The sequenced material came from CD4+ T cells from PBMCs. The receptors were gathered from a human donor with Susac syndrome. Both conserved end residues are trimmed from each CDR3.

>TRBJ1-6|TRBV7-2
ASSLRGLNSPLH
>TRBJ1-1|TRBV6-1
ASRRTGGGEGTEAF
>TRBJ2-7|TRBV20-1
SAQPGQGSPEQY
>TRBJ2-7|TRBV4-1
ASSQDWERPQY
>TRBJ2-1|TRBV2
ASRYYNEQF
>TRBJ2-7|TRBV7-9
ASSRKTPRTGGYEQY
>TRBJ2-5|TRBV9
ASSVLSGAETQY
>TRBJ1-1|TRBV5-4
ASSSGVGGPEAF
>TRBJ1-5|TRBV15
ATSSGRAAGEPQH
>TRBJ2-3|TRBV29-1
SGSEAQDTQY
>TRBJ1-2|TRBV7-9
ASSLSFASLGGYT
>TRBJ1-1|TRBV20-1
SARTGAMNTEAF
>TRBJ2-3|TRBV6-5
ASSYSGGALSSTDTQY
>TRBJ1-2|TRBV29-1
SVGPGTGDYGYT
>TRBJ1-1|TRBV20-1
SASRGTEAF
>TRBJ1-4|TRBV12-5
ASGRGQGNEKLF
>TRBJ2-7|TRBV7-8
ASSQRAAGSGEQY
>TRBJ2-3|TRBV25-1
ASSDAGGSADTQY
>TRBJ1-1|TRBV20-1
SARATANTEAF
>TRBJ1-3|TRBV18
ASSPPVSPSGNTIY
>TRBJ2-5|TRBV24-1
ATSGTDQETQY
>TRBJ1-1|TRBV30
AWSTDRATEAF
>TRBJ1-2|TRBV3-1
ASSQDTHSGYT